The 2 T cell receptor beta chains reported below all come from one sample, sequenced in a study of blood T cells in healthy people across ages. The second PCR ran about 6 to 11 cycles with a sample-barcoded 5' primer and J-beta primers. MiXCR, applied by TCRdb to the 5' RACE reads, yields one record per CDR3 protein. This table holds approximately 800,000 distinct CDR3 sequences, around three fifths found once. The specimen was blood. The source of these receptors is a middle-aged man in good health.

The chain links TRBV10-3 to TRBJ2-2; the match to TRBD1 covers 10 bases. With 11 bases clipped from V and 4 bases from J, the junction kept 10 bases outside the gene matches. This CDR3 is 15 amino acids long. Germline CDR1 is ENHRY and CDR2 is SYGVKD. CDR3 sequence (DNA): TGTGCCGCTAGCGACGGACAGGGGGTCACCGGGGAGCTGTTTTTT. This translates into CAASDGQGVTGELFF.

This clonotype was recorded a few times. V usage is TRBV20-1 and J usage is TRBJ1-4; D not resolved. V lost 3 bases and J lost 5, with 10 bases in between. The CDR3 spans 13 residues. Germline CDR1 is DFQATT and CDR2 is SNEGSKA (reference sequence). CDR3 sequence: CSASQARNEKLFF. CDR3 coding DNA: TGCAGTGCTAGTCAAGCGAGAAATGAAAAACTGTTTTTT.